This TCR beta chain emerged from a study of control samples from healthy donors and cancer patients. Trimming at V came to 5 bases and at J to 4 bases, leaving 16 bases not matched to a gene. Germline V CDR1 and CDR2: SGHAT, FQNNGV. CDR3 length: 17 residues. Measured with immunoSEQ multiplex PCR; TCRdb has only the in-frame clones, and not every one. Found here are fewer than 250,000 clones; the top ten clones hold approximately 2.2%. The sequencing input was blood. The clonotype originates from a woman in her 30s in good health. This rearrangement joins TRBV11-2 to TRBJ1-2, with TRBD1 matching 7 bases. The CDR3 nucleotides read TGTGCCAGCAGCCCCTTAAAGGCCCTGGACAGGATCTATGGCTACACCTTC. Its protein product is CASSPLKALDRIYGYTF.